The clone carrying this T cell receptor beta chain was counted only a few times. The same CDR3 can be traced to other DNA sequences in this sample. These data originate in a study of blood T cell repertoires in COVID-19. Assay used: immunoSEQ multiplex PCR; TCRdb lists only in-frame clones, some missing. This sample has more than 150,000 clones; 78% occur once, and the top ten carry approximately 14%. Looked up from germline, CDR1 is KGHSH and CDR2 is LQKENI. Trimming at V came to 3 bases and at J to 7 bases, leaving 6 bases not matched to a gene. The CDR3 is 15 residues long. The receptor comes from a woman aged 80 or older with acute or convalescent COVID-19. This rearrangement joins TRBV18 to TRBJ1-6; 7 positions agree with TRBD1. The sequenced material came from peripheral blood. CDR3 DNA sequence: TGTGCCAGCTCACCGACCACAGGGGTGAATTCACCCCTCCACTTT. Protein sequence: CASSPTTGVNSPLHF.